A selection of T cell receptor beta chains follows, all from one sample in a study of blood T cell repertoires in COVID-19. TCRdb keeps only in-frame clones here, not all; method: immunoSEQ multiplex PCR. The profile shows 350,000 to 500,000 clones, 70% to 90% of them singletons. Sequences were obtained from PBMCs or T cells enriched from blood (not recorded which). The source of these receptors is a woman younger than 30 who had been exposed to COVID-19. The CDR3 runs from the conserved cysteine through the conserved F or W. A D gene is named only where the DNA matches it firmly. Some rows have no size entry. The others give once, few or many, or a class for an expanded clone.

clone size: -; D gene: TRBD1; CDR3 length: 14; V gene: TRBV30; J gene: TRBJ2-3; CDR3 DNA: TGTGCCTGGAGTACAGGGGCCGGCACAGATACGCAGTATTTT; CDR3 protein: CAWSTGAGTDTQYF
clone size: -; D gene: -; CDR3 length: 15; V gene: TRBV5-5; J gene: TRBJ1-5; CDR3 DNA: TGTGCCAGCAGCCCAGAACAGGGTGGGGATCAGCCCCAGCATTTT; CDR3 protein: CASSPEQGGDQPQHF
clone size: -; D gene: TRBD1; CDR3 length: 17; V gene: TRBV11-2; J gene: TRBJ2-6; CDR3 DNA: TGTGCCAGCAGCTCGCCGGGACAGCGCTCTGGGGCCAACGTCCTGACTTTC; CDR3 protein: CASSSPGQRSGANVLTF
clone size: -; D gene: -; CDR3 length: 15; V gene: TRBV5-8; J gene: TRBJ2-7; CDR3 DNA: TGTGCCAGCAGCTACGGGACTCCTTCCTCCTACGAGCAGTACTTC; CDR3 protein: CASSYGTPSSYEQYF
clone size: -; D gene: TRBD2; CDR3 length: 17; V gene: TRBV11-3; J gene: TRBJ2-3; CDR3 DNA: TGTGCCAGCAGCTTAGATCTAGCGGGAGGTTCCACAGATACGCAGTATTTT; CDR3 protein: CASSLDLAGGSTDTQYF
clone size: -; D gene: TRBD1; CDR3 length: 14; V gene: TRBV7-9; J gene: TRBJ2-1; CDR3 DNA: TGTGCCAGCAGCTTACCGCAGGGGGAGAGTGAGCAGTTCTTC; CDR3 protein: CASSLPQGESEQFF
clone size: once; D gene: -; CDR3 length: 14; V gene: TRBV4-1; J gene: TRBJ2-7; CDR3 DNA: TGCGCCAGCAGCCAACCCCCCGGTGCCAACGAGCAGTACTTC; CDR3 protein: CASSQPPGANEQYF
clone size: -; D gene: TRBD2; CDR3 length: 15; V gene: TRBV28; J gene: TRBJ2-7; CDR3 DNA: TGTGCCAGCAGATGGGGGCCTAGCGGGTCCTACGAGCAGTACTTC; CDR3 protein: CASRWGPSGSYEQYF
clone size: -; D gene: TRBD1; CDR3 length: 13; V gene: TRBV11-2; J gene: TRBJ2-7; CDR3 DNA: TGTGCCAGCAGCTTTGGACAGGGAAACGAGCAGTACTTC; CDR3 protein: CASSFGQGNEQYF
clone size: -; D gene: -; CDR3 length: 13; V gene: TRBV11-3; J gene: TRBJ2-1; CDR3 DNA: TGTGCCAGCAGCCAGGACAGCATCGATGAGCAGTTCTTC; CDR3 protein: CASSQDSIDEQFF
clone size: -; D gene: -; CDR3 length: 13; V gene: TRBV19; J gene: TRBJ1-2; CDR3 DNA: TGTGCCAGTAGTCTAGGCCCTCTGGCTGGCTACACCTTC; CDR3 protein: CASSLGPLAGYTF
clone size: -; D gene: -; CDR3 length: 17; V gene: TRBV3-1/TRBV3-2; J gene: TRBJ2-7; CDR3 DNA: TGTGCCAGCAGCCAAGAATGGGGGGGCTCCGCTCCCTACGAGCAGTACTTC; CDR3 protein: CASSQEWGGSAPYEQYF
clone size: once; D gene: -; CDR3 length: 12; V gene: TRBV30; J gene: TRBJ1-4; CDR3 DNA: TGTGCCTGGAGTGTAGGACTGGGAAAACTGTTTTTT; CDR3 protein: CAWSVGLGKLFF
clone size: -; D gene: TRBD1; CDR3 length: 16; V gene: TRBV28; J gene: TRBJ1-4; CDR3 DNA: TGTGCCAGCAGGTATAGACAGGGGAAAACTAATGAAAAACTGTTTTTT; CDR3 protein: CASRYRQGKTNEKLFF
clone size: -; D gene: TRBD1; CDR3 length: 14; V gene: TRBV18; J gene: TRBJ2-7; CDR3 DNA: TGTGCCAGCTCAAGCACCCGGGACAGGGTTGAGCAGTACTTC; CDR3 protein: CASSSTRDRVEQYF
clone size: once; D gene: TRBD2; CDR3 length: 17; V gene: TRBV13; J gene: TRBJ2-1; CDR3 DNA: TGTGCCAGCAGCTTAGAGTTGACTAGCGGAATAAACAATGAGCAGTTCTTC; CDR3 protein: CASSLELTSGINNEQFF
clone size: -; D gene: -; CDR3 length: 15; V gene: TRBV6-5; J gene: TRBJ1-6; CDR3 DNA: TGTGCCAGCAGTTACCTCAGGGGTAGGAATTCACCCCTCCACTTT; CDR3 protein: CASSYLRGRNSPLHF